The sequence of this T cell receptor beta chain was determined in a study of PD-1 blockade in classical Hodgkin lymphoma. On this clone itself: Its target is unknown.

Clones were read by immunoSEQ multiplex PCR, and TCRdb kept only the in-frame ones, dropping some. This sample has over 60,000 clones, with 85% to 95% found just once. The CDR3 is 14 residues long. The V and J ends lost 4 bases and 4 bases, in that order; junction bases with no gene match: 6. Germline assignment: CDR1 MNHNY and CDR2 SVGAGI (reference sequence). Time point in this sample: cycle 4 day 1 (C4D1), after more than five weeks of nivolumab. Each of the patients experienced relapse following autologous stem cell transplantation, and their brentuximab vedotin exposure differed. The study's findings and limits: Exclusion was the outcome for patients who began nivolumab under 1 year after ASCT. The CD4+ diversity rise by C4D1 was clearest in complete responders. Healthy donors reportedly exceeded newly diagnosed patients in baseline TCR diversity.

This clonotype originated in a human donor with classical Hodgkin lymphoma. The sample was peripheral blood mononuclear cells (PBMCs), taken before the fourth cycle of nivolumab. This chain uses TRBV6-6 with TRBJ1-2; 7 bases agree with TRBD1. The CDR3 DNA sequence: TGTGCCAGCAGTTCCGGGACAGTTCTCTATGGCTACACCTTC. Protein: CASSSGTVLYGYTF.